These 24 T cell receptor beta chains were all obtained from the same sample, sequenced in a study of regulatory T cells in long-lasting Graves disease. Time point: persistent/refractory GD, antithyroid drugs over 5 years with positive TRAb. PBMCs provided the RNA from which the TCR library was made. Building of the TCR beta libraries involved iRepertoire HTBI primers and Arm-PCR of CDR3 regions. TCRdb fed the multiplex PCR reads into MiXCR, producing one record per CDR3 protein. Of over 250,000 distinct CDR3 sequences detected, 22% appear once; the ten largest clones hold roughly three fifths. Sequenced material: peripheral blood mononuclear cells (PBMCs), taken when the disease was refractory, from a patient treated with antithyroid drugs. The receptor source for this set is a female donor with Graves disease.

V usage is TRBV6-1 and J usage is TRBJ1-2; D ambiguous. Germline-derived CDR1 and CDR2 are MNHNS and SASEGT. With 5 bases removed from V and 4 bases from J, the gap between germline ends came to 5 bases. This CDR3 spans 11 amino acids. The CDR3: CASSRVYGYTF. The DNA of the CDR3 is TGTGCCAGCAGTCGGGTCTATGGCTACACCTTC.

The chain joins TRBV19 to TRBJ1-5; D remains ambiguous. The CDR3 loop spans 13 amino acids. Trimming shortened V by 5 bases and J by 1 base, and 6 bases separated the two germline ends. Germline CDR1 is LNHDA and CDR2 is SQIVND (reference sequence). CDR3 in DNA: TGTGCCAGTAGTGAGGAAAGCAATCAGCCCCAGCATTTT. The encoded protein is CASSEESNQPQHF.

This clonotype has at least ten counts. This chain uses TRBV20-1 with TRBJ1-1, with 10 bases lining up with TRBD1. CDR1 and CDR2 (germline): DFQATT, SNEGSKA (reference sequence). The junction had 7 bases not matched to a gene; V was cut back by 4 bases and J by 5 bases. The CDR3 loop spans 14 amino acids. The CDR3 coding sequence is TGCAGTGCTAACCCGACAGGGGGCTTTACTGAAGCTTTCTTT. This sequence encodes CSANPTGGFTEAFF.

This clonotype has only a few counts. V gene TRBV28 combines with J gene TRBJ2-1; D remains ambiguous. This CDR3 region has 12 residues. The V and J ends lost 2 bases and 8 bases respectively, with 7 bases between them. Germline CDR1 reads MDHEN; CDR2 reads SYDVKM. This chain's CDR3 is CASSLQGDEQFF. DNA of the CDR3: TGTGCCAGCAGTTTACAAGGCGATGAGCAGTTCTTC.

This clonotype was seen repeatedly, ten times or more. The genes are TRBV19 and TRBJ1-1; D is undetermined. Germline V gives CDR1 LNHDA, CDR2 SQIVND (reference sequence). The ends were cut back, 3 bases at V and 7 bases at J, with 12 bases in the middle. The CDR3 has 13 residues. CDR3 amino acids: CASSMPRRSEAFF. As DNA, the CDR3 is TGTGCCAGTAGTATGCCGAGACGGAGTGAAGCTTTCTTT. Together with reference TRBV19 and TRBJ1-1, the CDR3 gives the full variable domain: DGGITQSPKYLFRKEGQNVTLSCEQNLNHDAMYWYRQDPGQGLRLIYYSQIVNDFQKGDIAEGYSVSREKKESFPLTVTSAQKNPTAFYLCASSMPRRSEAFFGQGTRLTVV.

This clonotype was seen only a few times. This chain uses TRBV4-1 with TRBJ2-5; no reliable D call. Germline assignment: CDR1 MGHRA and CDR2 YSYEKL. The CDR3 spans 14 residues. Trimming pared 1 base from V and 7 bases from J, leaving 13 bases between. The CDR3 here is CASSQVGLSATQYF. CDR3 DNA: TGCGCCAGCAGCCAAGTAGGGCTGTCTGCGACCCAGTACTTC.

This chain joins TRBV3-1 and TRBJ2-2; maybe TRBD2 (5 bases). In germline, CDR1 is LGHDT, CDR2 YNNKEL (reference sequence). The CDR3 runs 14 residues. The V end lost 1 base, the J end lost 5 bases, and 8 bases lay between the germline ends. The CDR3 loop reads CASSQALATGELFF. CDR3 nucleotide sequence: TGTGCCAGCAGCCAAGCGCTAGCAACCGGGGAGCTGTTTTTT.

Only a few counts were recorded for this clonotype. This chain uses TRBV6-1 with TRBJ2-2, with TRBD1 matching 7 bases. Germline trimming cut 5 bases from V and 5 bases from J; bases unmatched to any gene: 8. CDR1 is MNHNS and CDR2 is SASEGT in the germline V gene. The CDR3 length is 15 residues. This chain's CDR3 is CASSRQGIGTGELFF. The CDR3 DNA sequence: TGTGCCAGCAGTAGACAGGGAATCGGGACCGGGGAGCTGTTTTTT.

As regards this clonotype: A much more abundant neighbour one base away suggests this may be a read error. The chain couples TRBV19 to TRBJ1-4; a possible D gene is TRBD1 (5 bases). The CDR3 sequence is 13 residues long. The germline V gene encodes CDR1 LNHDA and CDR2 SQIVND (reference sequence). Trimming shortened V by 5 bases and J by 3 bases, and 7 bases separated the two germline ends. DNA for the CDR3: TGTGCCAGTAGTCGGACATCTAATGAAAAACTGTTTTTT. Protein: CASSRTSNEKLFF.

This clonotype was observed a few times. The chain links TRBV20-1 to TRBJ2-2, with D possibly matching TRBD1 (6 bases). Looked up from germline, CDR1 is DFQATT and CDR2 is SNEGSKA (reference sequence). Trimming took 2 bases from V and 5 from J, leaving 18 bases between them. The CDR3 runs to 16 residues. This CDR3 reads CSARKTGTRGTGELFF. CDR3 bases: TGCAGTGCTAGAAAAACCGGGACACGAGGGACCGGGGAGCTGTTTTTT.

This clonotype was recorded at least ten times. The chain combines TRBV20-1 with TRBJ2-7; possibly TRBD2 for D (6 bases). Germline-derived CDR1 and CDR2 are DFQATT and SNEGSKA (reference sequence). The CDR3 extends over 15 amino acids. V was clipped by 8 bases and J by 2 bases, with 22 bases between them. The CDR3 DNA is TGCAGTACCAGCTCGGCACTAGCTTCGCCCTACGAGCAGTACTTC. Translating it yields CSTSSALASPYEQYF.

This clonotype was counted between two and nine times. The likely explanation is a read error, given a far larger clone one base away. V is TRBV5-8 and J is TRBJ1-5; 8 bases are shared with TRBD1. The CDR3 loop spans 13 amino acids. Trimming at V came to 4 bases and at J to 5 bases, leaving 2 bases not matched to a gene. CDR1 is SGHTS, CDR2 YDEGEE, per germline. The CDR3 spells CASSKDRDQPQHF. DNA of the CDR3: TGTGCCAGCAGCAAGGACAGGGATCAGCCCCAGCATTTT.

V and J are TRBV10-3 and TRBJ2-7; TRBD1 matches at 9 bases. The germline gives CDR1 ENHRY, CDR2 SYGVKD. The CDR3 runs to 14 residues. V lost 5 bases, J lost 0 bases, and 2 bases stayed unmatched. The DNA for the CDR3 is TGTGCCATCAGTTTGGGACAGGGCTCCTACGAGCAGTACTTC. Its translation is CAISLGQGSYEQYF.

As concerns this clonotype: One junction end does not reproduce the germline sequence, and a read error may be involved. V usage is TRBV7-7 and J usage is TRBJ2-2, with unresolved D. The CDR3 runs to 14 residues. In germline, CDR1 is SSHAT, CDR2 FNYEAQ (reference sequence). The CDR3 region is CASSPDPYTGELFF. The CDR3 nucleotides read TGTGCTAGCAGCCCCGACCCTTACACCGGGGAGCTGTTTTTT. The full variable domain, rest sourced from reference TRBV7-7 and TRBJ2-2, is GAGVSQSPRYKVTKRGQDVTLRCDPISSHATLYWYQQALGQGPEFLTYFNYEAQPDKSGLPSDRFSAERPEGSISTLTIQRTEQRDSAMYRCASSPDPYTGELFFGEGSRLTVL.

Notes on this clonotype: A much larger clone differs by one base, so this may be a read error. The CDR3 here is CTSSLGVNQPQHF. The CDR3 DNA sequence: TGTACCAGCAGCTTGGGAGTGAATCAGCCCCAGCATTTT. V is TRBV7-2 and J is TRBJ1-5; D not resolved. CDR1 is SGHTA, CDR2 FQGNSA, per germline. This CDR3 is 13 amino acids long. Trimming cost V 3 bases and J 4 bases, with 7 bases left between them.

This clonotype turned up a few times. The gene calls are TRBV10-2 and TRBJ2-5, with 10 bases identical to TRBD1. The germline gives CDR1 WSHSY, CDR2 SAAADI. The CDR3 contains 17 residues. Trimming took 3 bases from V and 5 from J; bases not matched to a gene: 12. The CDR3 loop reads CASSDVRRQGAGETQYF. The CDR3 DNA sequence: TGCGCCAGCAGTGATGTTCGCCGACAGGGGGCTGGGGAGACCCAGTACTTC.

The sample holds a few counts of this clonotype. Being one base from a much bigger clone, this may be a read error. The chain employs TRBV2 and TRBJ2-7; the match to TRBD1 covers 7 bases. This CDR3 comprises 10 residues. The V gene end was trimmed by 7 bases and the J gene end by 7 bases; junction bases not matched to a gene: 1. Germline V CDR1 and CDR2: SNHLY, FYNNEI. In DNA, the CDR3 is TGTGCCAGCAAGGGGGCTGAGCAGTACTTC. This translates into CASKGAEQYF. Variable domain in full (rest from reference TRBV2 and TRBJ2-7): EPEVTQTPSHQVTQMGQEVILRCVPISNHLYFYWYRQILGQKVEFLVSFYNNEISEKSEIFDDQFSVERPDGSNFTLKIRSTKLEDSAMYFCASKGAEQYFGPGTRLTVT.

This clonotype showed up many times. The rearrangement uses TRBV27 and TRBJ2-7; 7 nucleotides match TRBD2. The CDR3 contains 16 residues. V gave up 0 bases and J gave up 0 bases; unmatched junction bases: 5. Germline loops: CDR1 MNHEY, CDR2 SMNVEV (reference sequence). The DNA of the CDR3 is TGTGCCAGCAGTTTATCGTGGGGGGGGGACTCCTACGAGCAGTACTTC. Translation: CASSLSWGGDSYEQYF.

The chain uses TRBV10-3 and TRBJ1-1; D may be TRBD1 (6 bases). The CDR3 contains 14 residues. CDR1 and CDR2 from the germline V gene are ENHRY and SYGVKD. The V gene lost 6 bases and the J gene lost 2 bases, with 13 bases spanning the gap. The CDR3 loop is CAISGTISNTEAFF. The CDR3 coding sequence is TGTGCCATCAGCGGGACAATTAGCAACACTGAAGCTTTCTTT.

The DNA of the CDR3 is TGCAGCGTGCCGCGACAGGGTCGTTCTGGCTACACCTTC. Translated: CSVPRQGRSGYTF. The chain recombines TRBV29-1 with TRBJ1-2; the match to TRBD1 covers 7 bases. Looked up from germline, CDR1 is SQVTM and CDR2 is ANQGSEA. V was pared by 6 bases and J by 7 bases, with 11 bases of the junction left unmatched. The CDR3 is 13 amino acids.

Many counts were recorded for this clonotype. CDR3 protein: CASSWVTNEKLFF. The CDR3 bases are TGTGCCAGCAGCTGGGTAACTAATGAAAAACTGTTTTTT. The chain combines TRBV28 with TRBJ1-4; D remains unclear. The CDR3 has 13 residues. From germline, CDR1 is MDHEN and CDR2 SYDVKM. V was shortened by 6 bases and J by 1 base, with 6 bases between the two germline ends.

This clonotype was recorded a few times. The chain uses TRBV28 and TRBJ2-7; 8 bases are a match to TRBD1. The CDR3 is made up of 15 amino acids. J lost 2 bases, V lost 2 bases, and 5 bases had no gene match. The germline CDR1 and CDR2 sequences are MDHEN and SYDVKM. CDR3 protein: CASSLMTGVPYEQYF. For the CDR3, the DNA is TGTGCCAGCAGTTTAATGACAGGGGTCCCCTACGAGCAGTACTTC.

The chain combines TRBV12-3 or TRBV12-4 with TRBJ2-3, with 11 bases matching TRBD2. J was trimmed by 2 bases and V by 5 bases; bases with no gene match: 6. There are 16 residues in the CDR3. For the CDR3, the DNA is TGTGCCAGCAGTCCCGGGACTAGCGGAAACACAGATACGCAGTATTTT. This codes for CASSPGTSGNTDTQYF.

This clonotype was counted a few times. The gene calls are TRBV7-2 and TRBJ2-7, with 7 bases aligning to TRBD1. The CDR3 runs to 14 residues. Germline lookup yields CDR1 SGHTA and CDR2 FQGNSA. Unmatched junction bases numbered 7, after V lost 5 bases and J lost 3 bases. This CDR3 is CASSVYGTDYEQYF. The CDR3 DNA sequence: TGTGCCAGCAGCGTATACGGGACAGACTACGAGCAGTACTTC.